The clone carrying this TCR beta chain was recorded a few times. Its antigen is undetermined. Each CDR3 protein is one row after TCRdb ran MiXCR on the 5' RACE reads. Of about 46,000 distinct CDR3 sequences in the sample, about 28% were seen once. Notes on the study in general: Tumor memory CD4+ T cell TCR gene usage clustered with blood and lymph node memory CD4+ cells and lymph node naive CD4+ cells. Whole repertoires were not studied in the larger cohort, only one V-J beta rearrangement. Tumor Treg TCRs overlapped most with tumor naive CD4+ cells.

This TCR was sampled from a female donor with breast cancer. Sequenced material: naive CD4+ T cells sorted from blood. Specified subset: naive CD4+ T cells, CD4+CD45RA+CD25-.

For the CDR3, the DNA is TGTGCCAGCAGCCCGGGACCTGGGAACACTGAAGCTTTCTTT. Translation gives CASSPGPGNTEAFF. This chain joins TRBV7-3 and TRBJ1-1; D might be TRBD1 (5 bases). The CDR3 has 14 amino acids. From germline, CDR1 is SGHTA and CDR2 FQGTGA. Trimming pared 5 bases from V and 1 base from J, leaving 11 bases between.